What follows are 9 T cell receptor beta chains derived from one specimen sequenced in a study of CD8 T cells in ankylosing spondylitis (dated by TCRdb to the late 2010s). The paper's findings and limits, for the study overall: A TCR beta motif of several highly homologous amino acid variants appeared characteristic of blood from ankylosing spondylitis patients.

Their antigens remain unidentified. Libraries were prepared through 5' RACE. Data came from an Illumina HiSeq 2500. The raw public reads went through TCRdb reprocessing: fastp at Q25, MiXCR clone calling, in-frame beta chains kept. Here each entry gathers all rows of one CDR3 protein and keeps the most common genes and DNA. The table for this sample lists around 770,000 distinct CDR3 sequences; around 17% of them were counted only once. The ten largest make up about 20% of the sample. Sequenced: blood, either unsorted or a sorted T cell fraction (not recorded which). These receptors came from a male donor with ankylosing spondylitis.

This clonotype was counted many times. The chain has TRBV10-3 and TRBJ2-5; TRBD2 matches 14 bases. Germline CDR1 and CDR2: ENHRY and SYGVKD. The CDR3 sequence is 17 residues long. J gave up 5 bases and V 6 bases, and 11 bases lay outside the gene matches. CDR3 DNA: TGTGCCATCAGGGATGGGACTAGCGGGAGTAGCTGGGAGACCCAGTACTTC. This gives the protein CAIRDGTSGSSWETQYF.

This clonotype was seen ten or more times. The chain uses TRBV12-3 or TRBV12-4 and TRBJ1-3, with TRBD1 matching over 8 bases. The CDR3 is 13 residues long. Unmatched junction bases numbered 1, after V lost 5 bases and J lost 4 bases. In nucleotides, the CDR3 is TGTGCCAGCAGTGGGACAGGCGGAAACACCATATATTTT. Its protein product is CASSGTGGNTIYF.

This clonotype was seen a handful of times. The chain recombines TRBV12-3 or TRBV12-4 with TRBJ1-2; maybe TRBD1 (6 bases). The CDR3 sequence is 13 residues long. Trimming removed 6 bases from V and 6 bases from J, with 14 bases in between. The CDR3 sequence: CASRDDRPHGYTF. CDR3 bases: TGTGCCAGCAGGGATGACAGGCCCCATGGCTACACCTTC.

V is TRBV7-6 and J is TRBJ2-7; D not resolved. Germline CDR1 is SGHVS and CDR2 is FNYEAQ. V was clipped by 5 bases and J by 1 base, with 9 bases between them. This CDR3 spans 13 amino acids. In DNA form, the CDR3 reads TGTGCCAGCAGCGGAGACGCATCCTACGAGCAGTACTTC. Translating it yields CASSGDASYEQYF.

The J gene is TRBJ2-3, the V gene TRBV7-2; 8 bases map to TRBD2. Per germline, CDR1 SGHTA and CDR2 FQGNSA. CDR3 size: 15 residues. Germline trimming cut 5 bases from V and 2 bases from J; bases unmatched to any gene: 6. The CDR3 spells CASSPSGLPTDTQYF. The CDR3 DNA reads TGTGCCAGCAGCCCTAGCGGGTTGCCCACAGATACGCAGTATTTT.

The CDR3 loop is CSARDRTGKLLSGANVLTF. The CDR3 DNA is TGCAGTGCTAGAGATCGGACAGGGAAACTCCTGTCTGGGGCCAACGTCCTGACTTTC. The rearrangement links TRBV20-1 to TRBJ2-6; 8 nucleotides align to TRBD1. The germline V gene has CDR1 DFQATT and CDR2 SNEGSKA (reference sequence). Trimming took 0 bases from V and 1 from J; bases not matched to a gene: 11. The CDR3 extends over 19 amino acids.

This clonotype was seen more than once but under ten times. The V call is TRBV6-1, the J call TRBJ2-3, with TRBD2 matching 15 bases. J gave up 4 bases and V 6 bases, and 5 bases lay outside the gene matches. Germline V gene data show CDR1 as MNHNS and CDR2 as SASEGT. The CDR3 consists of 16 residues. DNA for the CDR3: TGTGCCAGCAGCTGGACTAGCGGGGGGGGAGCAGATACGCAGTATTTT. Residues: CASSWTSGGGADTQYF.

The V call is TRBV5-1, the J call TRBJ2-1; 9 nucleotides align to TRBD2. Germline-derived CDR1 and CDR2 are SGHRS and YFSETQ. The CDR3 runs 15 residues. Trimming at V came to 4 bases and at J to 4 bases, leaving 6 bases not matched to a gene. CDR3 sequence: CASSEELAGYNEQFF. The CDR3 nucleotides are TGCGCCAGCAGCGAGGAGCTAGCGGGATACAATGAGCAGTTCTTC.

This clonotype appeared once. CDR3 bases: TGTGCCAGCAGTTTCAGACTAGCGGGATTAGCCAAAAACATTCAGTACTTC. Translating gives CASSFRLAGLAKNIQYF. The rearrangement uses TRBV28 and TRBJ2-4; 11 positions agree with TRBD2. V gave up 3 bases and J gave up 0 bases; unmatched junction bases: 4. Germline loops: CDR1 MDHEN, CDR2 SYDVKM. This CDR3 is 17 amino acids long.